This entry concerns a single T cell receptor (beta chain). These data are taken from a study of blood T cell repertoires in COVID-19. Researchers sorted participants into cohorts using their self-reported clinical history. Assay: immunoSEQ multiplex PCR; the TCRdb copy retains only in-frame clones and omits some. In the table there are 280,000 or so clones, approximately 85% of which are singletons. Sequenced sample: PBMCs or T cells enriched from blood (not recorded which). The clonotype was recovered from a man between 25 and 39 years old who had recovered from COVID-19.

CDR3 protein: CASRAGTGDTQYF. DNA of the CDR3: TGTGCCAGCAGGGCCGGGACAGGGGACACGCAGTATTTT. V is TRBV6-5 and J is TRBJ2-3; 10 bases line up with TRBD1. The CDR3 is 13 residues long. With V trimmed by 6 bases and J by 9 bases, 6 bases remained unmatched. CDR1 is MNHEY and CDR2 is SVGAGI in the germline V gene.